What follows is one TCR beta chain and its context. Its antigen is unknown. Base qualities are not at hand, and no much larger clone is one base apart. This sample stems from a study of T cell repertoires in cytomegalovirus infection (dated by TCRdb to between 2018 and 2021). Study-wide context: Donor HLA type was relevant to the analysis, because carriage of CMV infection together with the matching HLA type was indicated by public TCR beta signatures. The paper's findings and limits, for the study overall: In the ex vivo response, HLA-C-restricted CMV-specific TCR beta clonotypes were dominant, and in two of eight donors the single most frequent clonotype came from this HLA-C-restricted group. Carriers of CMV infection plus the relevant HLA type were discriminated by the cumulative frequency of public TCR beta family members in the study cohort and in an independent approximately 360-donor cohort.

The listed sequencing device is Illumina HiSeq 1500. The public reads were reanalyzed by TCRdb: fastp trimming at Q25, MiXCR alignment, in-frame beta chains only. Every entry covers one CDR3 protein and lists the most common genes and DNA from its rows. Recorded for this sample are around 740,000 distinct CDR3 sequences; approximately 34% of them occurred a single time. The top ten hold under 3% of the sample. Trimming costs V 10 bases and J 5 bases, and their ends lie 15 bases apart. Per the germline V gene, SGHTA is the CDR1 and FQGNSA is the CDR2. The CDR3 contains 12 residues, cysteine and phenylalanine counted. Of all the DNA, just the CDR3 is kept, 36 bases in frame from base 1.

Sequenced sample: PBMCs. The chain is assembled from TRBV7-2 and TRBJ2-7; the D gene is perhaps TRBD1 or TRBD2, each of them matching over 5 bases. The receptor's source is a human donor in good health (CMV status not recorded). Some clones in this sample may be carry-over from other donors' samples. The nucleotide sequence reads as follows: TGTGCCACTGGTGTTTGGGGGAACGAGCAGTACTTC. Translated, it gives CATGVWGNEQYF.